The 26 T cell receptor beta chains listed next were all sequenced from one sample in a study of monozygotic twins with inflammatory bowel disease. TCRdb reanalyzed the 5' RACE reads and collapses them to one entry per CDR3 protein, without DNA. Its table lists about 210,000 distinct CDR3 sequences. Sequences were obtained from blood. These receptors originate from a human donor with ulcerative colitis or Crohn's disease, or a healthy co-twin of an affected twin (not recorded which).

The J gene is TRBJ1-1, the V gene TRBV5-6; TCRdb calls TRBD1, which cannot be checked without DNA. The CDR3 contains 15 residues. CDR1 is SGHDT, CDR2 YYEEEE, per germline. The CDR3 protein is CASSSGTGGNTEAFF.

The chain is built from TRBV28 and TRBJ2-7; TCRdb names TRBD1, which stays unverified in the absence of DNA. The CDR3 length is 16 residues. The V gene's germline CDR1 is MDHEN and CDR2 SYDVKM. Here the CDR3 reads CASRNLGTGNSYEQYF.

The chain carries TRBV20-1 and TRBJ2-1; TCRdb calls TRBD2, which cannot be checked without DNA. Germline values: CDR1 DFQATT, CDR2 SNEGSKA (reference sequence). The CDR3 contains 16 residues. This CDR3 reads CSASYGGGLSYNEQFF.

J is TRBJ2-2 and V is TRBV4-2; TCRdb's assignment of TRBD1 cannot be checked, as there is no DNA. This CDR3 spans 15 amino acids. Germline V gives CDR1 LGHNA, CDR2 YNFKEQ. This chain's CDR3 is CASSLGQSNTGELFF.

The chain employs TRBV15 and TRBJ2-2; without DNA, the TCRdb call of TRBD2 cannot be checked. This CDR3 contains 16 residues. CDR1 and CDR2 from the germline V gene are LNHNV and YYDKDF (reference sequence). The CDR3 protein is CATSPRARGYTGELFF. The full variable domain, completed using reference TRBV15 and TRBJ2-2, is DAMVIQNPRYQVTQFGKPVTLSCSQTLNHNVMYWYQQKSSQAPKLLFHYYDKDFNNEADTPDNFQSRRPNTSFCFLDIRSPGLGDTAMYLCATSPRARGYTGELFFGEGSRLTVL.

The CDR3 reads CASSPGQGGVCAF. The J gene is TRBJ1-2, the V gene TRBV28; the D call of TRBD1 rests on TCRdb alone, since no DNA is present to check it. Germline loops: CDR1 MDHEN, CDR2 SYDVKM. This CDR3 spans 13 amino acids.

V gene TRBV5-4 combines with J gene TRBJ2-1; without DNA, the TCRdb call of TRBD2 cannot be checked. CDR1 is SGHNT, CDR2 YYREEE, per germline (reference sequence). The CDR3 has 16 residues. The CDR3 spells CASSSGGGRPRYEQFF.

The chain is built from TRBV5-1 and TRBJ1-1. CDR1 is SGHRS, CDR2 YFSETQ, per germline. The CDR3 is 15 amino acids. CDR3 sequence reads: CASSLEGGMNTEAFF.

This chain links TRBV7-9 with TRBJ1-2. Per the germline V gene, CDR1 is SEHNR and CDR2 is FQNEAQ (reference sequence). CDR3 size: 14 residues. This chain's CDR3 is CASSLDPRRQGYTF.

The J gene is TRBJ1-1, the V gene TRBV20-1. Germline loops: CDR1 DFQATT, CDR2 SNEGSKA (reference sequence). The CDR3 sequence is 11 residues long. The CDR3 loop is CSAKPRTEAFF.

The CDR3 reads CASNSGATGAETQYF. The chain recombines TRBV11-2 with TRBJ2-5; there is no DNA to check the TCRdb D call of TRBD1. The CDR3 is made up of 15 amino acids. The germline V gene encodes CDR1 SGHAT and CDR2 FQNNGV.

The chain couples TRBV12-3 or TRBV12-4 to TRBJ2-6; absent DNA, TCRdb's TRBD2 call cannot be checked. The CDR3 covers 17 residues. CDR3 protein: CASSLRLGLVGANVLTF.

This chain uses TRBV30 with TRBJ2-2; without DNA, the TCRdb call of TRBD1 cannot be checked. Germline V gene lookup returns CDR1 GTSNPN and CDR2 SVGIG (reference sequence). The CDR3 extends over 15 amino acids. The CDR3 sequence is CAWVPDRTGTGELFF. Full variable domain (remainder filled in from reference TRBV30 and TRBJ2-2): SQTIHQWPATLVQPVGSPLSLECTVEGTSNPNLYWYRQAAGRGLQLLFYSVGIGQISSEVPQNLSASRPQDRQFILSSKKLLLSDSGFYLCAWVPDRTGTGELFFGEGSRLTVL.

The gene calls are TRBV20-1 and TRBJ2-1. This CDR3 is 15 amino acids long. Germline lookup yields CDR1 DFQATT and CDR2 SNEGSKA (reference sequence). CDR3 sequence reads: CSAPVWGSSYNEQFF.

The J gene is TRBJ2-5, the V gene TRBV11-2; there is no DNA to check the TCRdb D call of TRBD2. Germline V lookup: CDR1 SGHAT, CDR2 FQNNGV. This CDR3 has 16 residues. The CDR3 here is CASSAPSAGGSETQYF.

This chain joins TRBV2 and TRBJ2-7. There are 14 residues in the CDR3. CDR1 is SNHLY, CDR2 FYNNEI, per germline. The CDR3 protein is CASRLEVAAGEQYF.

The V call is TRBV3-1, the J call TRBJ2-1; TCRdb designates TRBD1, a call that cannot be tested without DNA. CDR1 is LGHDT and CDR2 is YNNKEL in the germline V gene (reference sequence). The CDR3 length is 17 residues. This chain's CDR3 is CASSQGGGGSLYNEQFF.

The V gene is TRBV7-2, the J gene TRBJ1-2; TCRdb's assignment of TRBD1 cannot be checked, as there is no DNA. This CDR3 comprises 16 residues. Germline V gene lookup returns CDR1 SGHTA and CDR2 FQGNSA. The CDR3 reads CASSFDIGTGRRGYTF.

The chain combines TRBV14 with TRBJ2-3; TCRdb returns TRBD2, unconfirmable since there is no DNA. Germline V gene sequence: CDR1 SGHDN, CDR2 FVKESK. The CDR3 spans 13 residues. CDR3 loop: CASSQLAWDTQYF.

This chain links TRBV4-2 with TRBJ2-3. Per the germline V gene, CDR1 is LGHNA and CDR2 is YNFKEQ. The CDR3 has 15 residues. The CDR3 reads CASSQDPPSTDTQYF.

V usage is TRBV12-3 or TRBV12-4 and J usage is TRBJ2-2; TCRdb outputs TRBD1, but without DNA this stays unchecked. The CDR3 totals 15 residues. The CDR3 loop reads CASSQGGANTGELFF.

The chain has TRBV3-1 and TRBJ1-2; TCRdb outputs TRBD1, but without DNA this stays unchecked. CDR1 and CDR2 (germline): LGHDT, YNNKEL (reference sequence). This CDR3 is built from 12 residues. The CDR3 spells CASSRYWDSYTF.

The chain links TRBV19 to TRBJ2-7; the D call from TCRdb, TRBD2, cannot be confirmed without DNA. Germline V gene data show CDR1 as LNHDA and CDR2 as SQIVND (reference sequence). The CDR3 is made up of 14 amino acids. This chain's CDR3 is CASSTTWLAGEQYF.

The chain employs TRBV20-1 and TRBJ1-5; there is no DNA to check the TCRdb D call of TRBD1. CDR3 length: 14 residues. Per the germline V gene, CDR1 is DFQATT and CDR2 is SNEGSKA (reference sequence). The chain's CDR3 is CSAAGTGDNQPQHF.

The chain recombines TRBV4-2 with TRBJ2-7; as DNA is missing, the TRBD2 call by TCRdb cannot be tested. The CDR3 length is 17 residues. Germline CDR1 is LGHNA and CDR2 is YNFKEQ. The CDR3 here is CASSQAPGLAGGREQYF.

The rearrangement joins TRBV24-1 to TRBJ2-7; TCRdb's D call, TRBD1, is unchecked because there is no DNA. Looked up from germline, CDR1 is KGHDR and CDR2 is SFDVKD. CDR3 length equals 14 residues. Here the CDR3 reads CATSDPDRTYEQYF.